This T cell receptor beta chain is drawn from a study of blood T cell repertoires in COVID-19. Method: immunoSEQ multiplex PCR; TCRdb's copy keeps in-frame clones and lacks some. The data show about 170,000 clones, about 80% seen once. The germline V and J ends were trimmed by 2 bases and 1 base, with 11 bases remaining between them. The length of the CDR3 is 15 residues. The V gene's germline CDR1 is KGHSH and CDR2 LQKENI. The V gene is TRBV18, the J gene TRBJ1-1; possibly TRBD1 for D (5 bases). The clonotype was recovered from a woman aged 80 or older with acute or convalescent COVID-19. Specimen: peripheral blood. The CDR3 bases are TGTGCCAGCTCACCATACCAGGGATCGAACACTGAAGCTTTCTTT. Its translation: CASSPYQGSNTEAFF.